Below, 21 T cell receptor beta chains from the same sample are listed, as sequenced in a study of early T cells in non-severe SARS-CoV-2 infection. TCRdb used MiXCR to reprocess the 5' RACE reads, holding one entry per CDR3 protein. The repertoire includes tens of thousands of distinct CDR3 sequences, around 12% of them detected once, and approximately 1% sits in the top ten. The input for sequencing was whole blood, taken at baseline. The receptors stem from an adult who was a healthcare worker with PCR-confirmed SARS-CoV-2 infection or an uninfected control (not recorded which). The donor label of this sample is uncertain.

The CDR3 DNA reads TGTGCCAGCGCAACTAGCGGGGGGGCACAAGAGACCCAGTACTTC. Encoded protein: CASATSGGAQETQYF. The J gene is TRBJ2-5, the V gene TRBV6-1, with 13 bases aligning to TRBD2. Unmatched junction bases numbered 5, after V lost 8 bases and J lost 2 bases. The germline V gene has CDR1 MNHNS and CDR2 SASEGT. The CDR3 totals 15 residues.

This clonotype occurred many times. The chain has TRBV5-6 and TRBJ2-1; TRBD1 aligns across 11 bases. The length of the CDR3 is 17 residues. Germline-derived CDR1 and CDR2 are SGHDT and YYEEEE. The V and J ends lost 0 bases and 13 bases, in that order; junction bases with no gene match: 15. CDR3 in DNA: TGTGCCAGCAGCTTGGGAACTACCGGGACAGGGGGAGAAGGACAGTTCTTC. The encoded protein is CASSLGTTGTGGEGQFF. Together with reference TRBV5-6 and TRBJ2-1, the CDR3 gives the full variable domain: DAGVTQSPTHLIKTRGQQVTLRCSPKSGHDTVSWYQQALGQGPQFIFQYYEEEERQRGNFPDRFSGHQFPNYSSELNVNALLLGDSALYLCASSLGTTGTGGEGQFFGPGTRLTVL.

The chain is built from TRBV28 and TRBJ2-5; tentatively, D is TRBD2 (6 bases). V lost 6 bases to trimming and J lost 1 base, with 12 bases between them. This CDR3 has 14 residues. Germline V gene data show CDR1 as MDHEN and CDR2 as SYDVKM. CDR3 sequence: CASRPLASQETQYF. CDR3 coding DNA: TGTGCCAGCAGACCCCTAGCGAGCCAAGAGACCCAGTACTTC.

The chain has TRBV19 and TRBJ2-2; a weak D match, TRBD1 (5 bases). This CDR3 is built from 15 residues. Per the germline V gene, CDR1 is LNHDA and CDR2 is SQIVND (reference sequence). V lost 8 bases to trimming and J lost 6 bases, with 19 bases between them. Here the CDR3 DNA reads TGTGCCAGTGGGCGCACCCAGGGTTGGTCCGGGGAGCTGTTTTTT. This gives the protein CASGRTQGWSGELFF.

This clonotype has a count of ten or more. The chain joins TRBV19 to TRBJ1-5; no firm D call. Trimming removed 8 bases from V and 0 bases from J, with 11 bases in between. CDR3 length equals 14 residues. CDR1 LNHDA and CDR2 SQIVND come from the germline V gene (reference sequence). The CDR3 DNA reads TGTGCCAGTGGATACACGATTAGCAATCAGCCCCAGCATTTT. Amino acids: CASGYTISNQPQHF.

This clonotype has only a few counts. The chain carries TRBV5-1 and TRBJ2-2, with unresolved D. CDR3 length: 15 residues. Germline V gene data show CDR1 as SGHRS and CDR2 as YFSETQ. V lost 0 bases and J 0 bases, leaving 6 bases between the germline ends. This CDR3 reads CASSLAQANTGELFF. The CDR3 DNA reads TGCGCCAGCAGCTTGGCTCAAGCGAACACCGGGGAGCTGTTTTTT.

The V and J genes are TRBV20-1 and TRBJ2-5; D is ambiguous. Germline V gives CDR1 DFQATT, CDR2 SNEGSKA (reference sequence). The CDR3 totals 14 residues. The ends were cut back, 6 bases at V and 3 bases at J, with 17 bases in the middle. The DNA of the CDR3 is TGCAGTGCCACTTCAAACCCCACTAAAGAGACCCAGTACTTC. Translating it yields CSATSNPTKETQYF.

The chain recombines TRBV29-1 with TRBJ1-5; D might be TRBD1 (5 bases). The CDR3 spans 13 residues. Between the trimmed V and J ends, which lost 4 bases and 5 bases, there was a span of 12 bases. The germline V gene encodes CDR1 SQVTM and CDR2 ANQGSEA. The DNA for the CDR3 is TGCAGCGTTGCGGCAGGGCGGGATCAGCCCCAGCATTTT. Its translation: CSVAAGRDQPQHF.

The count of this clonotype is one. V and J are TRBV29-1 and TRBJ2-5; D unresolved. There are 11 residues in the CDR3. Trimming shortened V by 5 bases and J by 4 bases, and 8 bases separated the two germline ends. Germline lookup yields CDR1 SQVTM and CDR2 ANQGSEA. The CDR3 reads CSVLSGETQYF. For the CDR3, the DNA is TGCAGCGTTCTATCGGGAGAGACCCAGTACTTC.

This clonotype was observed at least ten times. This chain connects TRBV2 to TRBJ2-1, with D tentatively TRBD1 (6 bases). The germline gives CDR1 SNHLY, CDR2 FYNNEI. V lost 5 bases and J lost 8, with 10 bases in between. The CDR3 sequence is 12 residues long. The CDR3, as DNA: TGTGCCAGCAGTAAACAGGGACATGAGCAGTTCTTC. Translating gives CASSKQGHEQFF.

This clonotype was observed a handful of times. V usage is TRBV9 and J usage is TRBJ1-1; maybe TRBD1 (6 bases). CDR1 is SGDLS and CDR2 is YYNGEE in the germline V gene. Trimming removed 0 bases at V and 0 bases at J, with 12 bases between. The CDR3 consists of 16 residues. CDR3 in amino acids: CASSVATDRLNTEAFF. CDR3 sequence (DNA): TGTGCCAGCAGCGTAGCTACCGACAGGTTGAACACTGAAGCTTTCTTT.

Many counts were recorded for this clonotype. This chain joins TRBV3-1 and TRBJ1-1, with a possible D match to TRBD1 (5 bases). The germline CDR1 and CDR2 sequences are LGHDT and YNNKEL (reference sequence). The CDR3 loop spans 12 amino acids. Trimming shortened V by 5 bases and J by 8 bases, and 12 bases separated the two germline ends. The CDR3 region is CASSSRDREAFF. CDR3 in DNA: TGTGCCAGCAGCTCAAGAGACAGAGAAGCTTTCTTT. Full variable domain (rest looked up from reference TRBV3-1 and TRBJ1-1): DTAVSQTPKYLVTQMGNDKSIKCEQNLGHDTMYWYKQDSKKFLKIMFSYNNKELIINETVPNRFSPKSPDKAHLNLHINSLELGDSAVYFCASSSRDREAFFGQGTRLTVV.

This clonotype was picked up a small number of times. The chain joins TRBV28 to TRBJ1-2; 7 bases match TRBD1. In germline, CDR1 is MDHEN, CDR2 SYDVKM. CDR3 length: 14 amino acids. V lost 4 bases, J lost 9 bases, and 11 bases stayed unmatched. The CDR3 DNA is TGTGCCAGCAGTTCCGGGGACAGCTTTATGCGCTACACCTTC. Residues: CASSSGDSFMRYTF.

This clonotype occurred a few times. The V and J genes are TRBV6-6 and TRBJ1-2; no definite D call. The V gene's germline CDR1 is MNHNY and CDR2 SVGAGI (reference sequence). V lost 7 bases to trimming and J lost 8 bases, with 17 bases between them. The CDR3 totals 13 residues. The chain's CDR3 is CASKAVTEGGYTF. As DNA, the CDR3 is TGTGCCAGCAAAGCGGTAACGGAAGGAGGCTACACCTTC.

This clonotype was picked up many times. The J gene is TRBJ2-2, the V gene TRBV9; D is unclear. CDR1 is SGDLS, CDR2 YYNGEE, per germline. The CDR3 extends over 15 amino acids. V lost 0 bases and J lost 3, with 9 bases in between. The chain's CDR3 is CASSVATQYTGELFF. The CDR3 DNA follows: TGTGCCAGCAGCGTAGCTACGCAGTACACCGGGGAGCTGTTTTTT.

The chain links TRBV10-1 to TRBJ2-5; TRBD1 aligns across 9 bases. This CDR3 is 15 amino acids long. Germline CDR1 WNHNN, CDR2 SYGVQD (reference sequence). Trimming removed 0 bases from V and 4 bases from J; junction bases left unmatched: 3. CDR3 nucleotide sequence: TGCGCCAGCAGTGAGTCTAAGACAGGGGGAGAGACCCAGTACTTC. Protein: CASSESKTGGETQYF.

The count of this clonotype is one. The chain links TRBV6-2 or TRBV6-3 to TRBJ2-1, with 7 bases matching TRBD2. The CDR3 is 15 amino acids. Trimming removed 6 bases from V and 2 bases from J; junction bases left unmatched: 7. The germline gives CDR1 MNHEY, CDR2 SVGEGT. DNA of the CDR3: TGTGCCAGCAGCCCTTTGAGCGGGGCCTACAATGAGCAGTTCTTC. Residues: CASSPLSGAYNEQFF.

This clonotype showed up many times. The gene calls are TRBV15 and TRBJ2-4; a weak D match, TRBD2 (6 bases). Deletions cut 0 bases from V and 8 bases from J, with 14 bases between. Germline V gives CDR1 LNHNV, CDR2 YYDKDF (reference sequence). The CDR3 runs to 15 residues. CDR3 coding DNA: TGTGCCACCAGCAGAGATTTGGGAGGACGGGACATTCAGTACTTC. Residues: CATSRDLGGRDIQYF.

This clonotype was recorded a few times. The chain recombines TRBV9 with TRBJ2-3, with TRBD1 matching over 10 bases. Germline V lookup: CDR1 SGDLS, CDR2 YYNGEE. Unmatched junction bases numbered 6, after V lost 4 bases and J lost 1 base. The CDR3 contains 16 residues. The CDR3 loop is CASSILDRGGTDTQYF. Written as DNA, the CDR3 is TGTGCCAGCAGCATTCTGGACAGGGGGGGCACAGATACGCAGTATTTT. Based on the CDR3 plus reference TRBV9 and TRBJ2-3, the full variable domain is DSGVTQTPKHLITATGQRVTLRCSPRSGDLSVYWYQQSLDQGLQFLIQYYNGEERAKGNILERFSAQQFPDLHSELNLSSLELGDSALYFCASSILDRGGTDTQYFGPGTRLTVL.

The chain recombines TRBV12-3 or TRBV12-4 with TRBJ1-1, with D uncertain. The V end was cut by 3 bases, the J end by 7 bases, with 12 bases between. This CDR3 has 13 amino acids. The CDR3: CASSFLVGVEAFF. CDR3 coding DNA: TGTGCCAGCAGTTTTTTGGTCGGGGTTGAAGCTTTCTTT.

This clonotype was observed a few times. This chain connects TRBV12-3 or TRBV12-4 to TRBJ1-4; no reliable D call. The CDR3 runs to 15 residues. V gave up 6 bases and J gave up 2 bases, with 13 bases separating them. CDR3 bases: TGTGCCAGCAGGGACGTAGGAGGGACTAATGAAAAACTGTTTTTT. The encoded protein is CASRDVGGTNEKLFF.